These T cell receptor beta chains were read from a single sample in a study of beta chain features in type 1 diabetes. Data came from immunoSEQ multiplex PCR; TCRdb stores just in-frame clones and leaves some out. Altogether 350,000 to 450,000 clones are present, more than 12% being singletons, with the ten largest covering approximately 0.02%. The sample consisted of naive CD4+ T cells from blood. These TCRs come from a woman aged 18 to 35 in good health. Both conserved end residues are part of each CDR3. D genes are given only for firm matches. Rows may omit the clone size; those that give it use once, few, many or a size class.

v_gene	d_gene	abundance	j_gene	CDR3aa	CDR3nt
TRBV6-5	TRBD1	.	TRBJ2-5	CASSYNRGLQETQYF	TGTGCCAGCAGTTACAACAGGGGGTTACAAGAGACCCAGTACTTC
TRBV20-1	TRBD1	.	TRBJ1-1	CSARGTGEAFF	TGCAGTGCTAGAGGGACAGGCGAAGCTTTCTTT
TRBV29-1	.	few	TRBJ2-5	CSVGSASRYQETQYF	TGCAGCGTTGGGTCGGCCTCGAGGTACCAAGAGACCCAGTACTTC
TRBV29-1	TRBD2	.	TRBJ2-1	CSVVSGTPYNEQFF	TGCAGCGTTGTTAGCGGGACCCCCTACAATGAGCAGTTCTTC
TRBV9	.	.	TRBJ2-1	CASSVGLDLVVEQFF	TGTGCCAGCAGCGTAGGCCTAGATTTGGTCGTTGAGCAGTTCTTC
TRBV7-9	TRBD1	few	TRBJ2-7	CASSSGTGGREQYF	TGTGCCAGCAGCTCCGGGACAGGGGGGAGGGAGCAGTACTTC
TRBV2	.	.	TRBJ2-1	CASRPGLPGDEQFF	TGTGCCAGCAGGCCCGGACTCCCGGGCGATGAGCAGTTCTTC
TRBV15	.	.	TRBJ2-5	CATSRDLVEGETQYF	TGTGCCACCAGCAGAGATCTGGTTGAGGGAGAGACCCAGTACTTC
TRBV28	TRBD2	.	TRBJ2-7	CASNPGGLAGALSYEQYF	TGTGCCAGCAATCCAGGGGGGCTAGCGGGAGCGCTATCCTACGAGCAGTACTTC
TRBV28	TRBD1	few	TRBJ2-7	CASTGQGGYEQYF	TGTGCCAGCACCGGACAGGGGGGCTACGAGCAGTACTTC
TRBV6-5	.	.	TRBJ2-6	CASSYQGVGANVLTF	TGTGCCAGCAGTTATCAAGGGGTTGGGGCCAACGTCCTGACTTTC
TRBV14	TRBD2	few	TRBJ2-7	CASSQDSRIAGGSYEQYF	TGTGCCAGCAGCCAAGATTCGCGAATAGCGGGAGGCTCCTACGAGCAGTACTTC
TRBV28	.	.	TRBJ1-5	CASSFNRWSYQPQHF	TGTGCCAGCAGTTTTAATCGGTGGAGTTATCAGCCCCAGCATTTT
TRBV2	TRBD1	.	TRBJ1-1	CASSEGQGNTEAFF	TGTGCCAGCAGTGAAGGACAGGGCAACACTGAAGCTTTCTTT
TRBV9	.	few	TRBJ2-1	CASSVYGDNEQFF	TGTGCCAGCAGCGTATACGGGGACAATGAGCAGTTCTTC
TRBV5-1	.	.	TRBJ1-2	CASSITGNYGYTF	TGCGCCAGCAGCATAACAGGGAACTATGGCTACACCTTC
TRBV5-6	TRBD2	few	TRBJ2-1	CASSYTSGTLRDEQFF	TGTGCCAGCAGCTATACTAGCGGGACTTTGAGGGATGAGCAGTTCTTC
TRBV30	TRBD1	.	TRBJ1-1	CAWSTPDRAFAEAFF	TGTGCCTGGAGTACCCCGGACAGGGCGTTCGCTGAAGCTTTCTTT
TRBV5-1	TRBD2	few	TRBJ2-7	CASSPASGHYEQYF	TGCGCCAGCAGCCCAGCTAGCGGCCACTACGAGCAGTACTTC
TRBV7-2	TRBD1	.	TRBJ1-4	CASSNPGQAAEKLFF	TGTGCCAGCAGCAACCCGGGACAGGCGGCGGAAAAACTGTTTTTT
TRBV4-3	.	few	TRBJ1-2	CASSQDRGTYGYTF	TGCGCCAGCAGCCAAGATCGGGGGACGTATGGCTACACCTTC
TRBV11-2	TRBD2	few	TRBJ2-1	CASSPGLAGGDEQFF	TGTGCCAGCAGCCCTGGACTAGCGGGAGGGGATGAGCAGTTCTTC
TRBV27	TRBD1	.	TRBJ1-5	CASSFVQGPRHF	TGTGCCAGCAGTTTCGTACAGGGGCCGAGACATTTT
TRBV5-6	.	.	TRBJ1-1	CASTNNGNTEAFF	TGTGCCAGCACAAATAACGGGAACACTGAAGCTTTCTTT
TRBV7-9	TRBD1	.	TRBJ2-5	CASSLGAAGGVETQYF	TGTGCCAGCAGCCTCGGGGCGGCAGGGGGAGTCGAGACCCAGTACTTC
TRBV7-2	TRBD2	few	TRBJ2-1	CASSTVGAGVSYNEQFF	TGTGCCAGCAGCACAGTAGGAGCGGGGGTCTCCTACAATGAGCAGTTCTTC
TRBV4-1	.	.	TRBJ2-7	CASSVGGSYEQYF	TGCGCCAGCAGCGTCGGGGGTTCCTACGAGCAGTACTTC
TRBV18	TRBD2	few	TRBJ2-7	CASSPPGLAGGSSYEQYF	TGTGCCAGCTCACCACCGGGACTAGCGGGAGGGTCTTCCTACGAGCAGTACTTC
TRBV7-6	.	few	TRBJ2-7	CASSPLLGGIEQYF	TGTGCCAGCAGCCCCTTATTGGGGGGTATCGAGCAGTACTTC
TRBV11-1	TRBD2	.	TRBJ2-7	CASSTTGTSASEQYF	TGTGCCAGCAGTACCACCGGGACTAGCGCTAGCGAGCAGTACTTC
TRBV28	.	.	TRBJ2-7	CASSSLLGQYF	TGTGCCAGCAGTTCCCTACTAGGGCAGTACTTC
TRBV5-6	TRBD2	.	TRBJ2-3	CASSTRTSGSADTQYF	TGTGCCAGCAGCACCCGGACTAGCGGGAGCGCAGATACGCAGTATTTT
TRBV6-4	.	few	TRBJ1-2	CASSDSPGLNYGYTF	TGTGCCAGCAGTGACTCGCCGGGACTGAACTATGGCTACACCTTC
TRBV28	.	few	TRBJ2-1	CASSSPTLAAYNEQFF	TGTGCCAGCAGCTCCCCCACTTTAGCGGCTTACAATGAGCAGTTCTTC
TRBV4-3	.	.	TRBJ1-3	CASTTVSGNTIYF	TGCGCCAGCACCACAGTCTCTGGAAACACCATATATTTT
TRBV20-1	.	.	TRBJ2-5	CSASQETQYF	TGCAGTGCGAGTCAAGAGACCCAGTACTTC
TRBV15	TRBD1	.	TRBJ1-5	CATSRDRTSTGGQPQHF	TGTGCCACCAGCAGAGATCGGACCTCGACAGGGGGCCAGCCCCAGCATTTT
TRBV30	.	few	TRBJ2-7	CAWSYGTTTYEQYF	TGTGCCTGGAGTTACGGGACAACCACCTACGAGCAGTACTTC
TRBV7-2	TRBD1	few	TRBJ2-1	CASSLSFPGQGSNEQFF	TGTGCCAGCAGCTTATCTTTTCCGGGACAGGGGTCCAATGAGCAGTTCTTC
TRBV9	.	.	TRBJ2-2	CASTARATDTGELFF	TGTGCCAGCACCGCGAGGGCTACGGACACCGGGGAGCTGTTTTTT
TRBV28	.	.	TRBJ2-7	CASSLSSGAQGEQYF	TGTGCCAGCAGTTTATCCTCGGGAGCGCAAGGGGAGCAGTACTTC
TRBV20-1	.	.	TRBJ2-1	CSARPREQFF	TGCAGTGCTAGACCTCGGGAGCAGTTCTTC
TRBV29-1	TRBD2	.	TRBJ2-5	CSVALAQQETQYF	TGCAGCGTTGCACTAGCGCAACAAGAGACCCAGTACTTC
TRBV20-1	TRBD1	.	TRBJ1-1	CSLDRNAEAFF	TGCAGTTTGGACAGGAACGCTGAAGCTTTCTTT
TRBV4-1	TRBD2	.	TRBJ2-3	CASSREGLADSVGADTQYF	TGCGCCAGCAGCCGGGAGGGCTTAGCAGACTCCGTCGGCGCAGATACGCAGTATTTT
TRBV28	.	.	TRBJ2-7	CASSLDSPYEQYF	TGTGCCAGCAGTTTAGACAGCCCCTACGAGCAGTACTTC
TRBV7-9	.	.	TRBJ2-1	CASLLFAGTHLEITDEQFF	TGTGCCAGCCTACTCTTCGCCGGGACTCACCTGGAGATTACAGATGAGCAGTTCTTC
TRBV7-3	TRBD1	few	TRBJ1-2	CASSPGQDLGGYTF	TGTGCCAGCAGCCCAGGACAGGATCTGGGTGGCTACACCTTC
TRBV10-3	.	.	TRBJ2-1	CAINAGEGEQFF	TGTGCCATCAACGCGGGTGAAGGTGAGCAGTTCTTC
TRBV2	TRBD1	few	TRBJ1-2	CASSEDRGRLYGYTF	TGTGCCAGCAGCGAGGACAGGGGAAGACTCTATGGCTACACCTTC
TRBV23-1	TRBD1	many	TRBJ2-5	CASSPRDRTGETQYF	TGCGCCAGCAGTCCCCGGGACAGGACGGGGGAGACCCAGTACTTC
TRBV19	TRBD2	few	TRBJ2-3	CASSPRSGAGVADTQYF	TGTGCCAGTAGTCCCCGGTCCGGCGCGGGGGTAGCAGATACGCAGTATTTT
TRBV18	TRBD1	.	TRBJ1-2	CASSPLDRSGYTF	TGTGCCAGCTCACCACTGGACAGGTCTGGCTACACCTTC
TRBV5-1	TRBD1	.	TRBJ1-2	CASSLSTGSYGYTF	TGCGCCAGCAGCTTGTCGACAGGGAGCTATGGCTACACCTTC
TRBV19	.	.	TRBJ1-5	CASSMSGAKSNQPQHF	TGTGCCAGTAGTATGAGCGGGGCGAAAAGCAATCAGCCCCAGCATTTT